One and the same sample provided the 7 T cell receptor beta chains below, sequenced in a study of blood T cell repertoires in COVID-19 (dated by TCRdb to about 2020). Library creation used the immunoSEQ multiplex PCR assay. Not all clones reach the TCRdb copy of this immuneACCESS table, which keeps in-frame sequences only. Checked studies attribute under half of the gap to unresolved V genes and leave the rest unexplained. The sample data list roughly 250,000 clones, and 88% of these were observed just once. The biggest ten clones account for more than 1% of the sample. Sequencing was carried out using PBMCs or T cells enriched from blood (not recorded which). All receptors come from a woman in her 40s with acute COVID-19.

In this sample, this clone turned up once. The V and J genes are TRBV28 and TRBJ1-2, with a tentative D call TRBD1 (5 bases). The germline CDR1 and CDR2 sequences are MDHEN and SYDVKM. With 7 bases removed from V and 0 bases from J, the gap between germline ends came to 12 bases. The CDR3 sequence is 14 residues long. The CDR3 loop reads CASMRGLSNYGYTF. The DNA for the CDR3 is TGTGCCAGCATGAGGGGACTTTCTAACTATGGCTACACCTTC.

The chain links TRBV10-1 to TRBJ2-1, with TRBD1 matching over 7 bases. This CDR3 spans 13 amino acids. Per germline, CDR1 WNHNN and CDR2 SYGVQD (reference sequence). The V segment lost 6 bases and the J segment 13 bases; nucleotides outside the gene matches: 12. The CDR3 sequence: CASSERIQGSQFF. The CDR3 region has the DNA TGCGCCAGCAGCGAAAGGATACAGGGGTCTCAGTTCTTC.

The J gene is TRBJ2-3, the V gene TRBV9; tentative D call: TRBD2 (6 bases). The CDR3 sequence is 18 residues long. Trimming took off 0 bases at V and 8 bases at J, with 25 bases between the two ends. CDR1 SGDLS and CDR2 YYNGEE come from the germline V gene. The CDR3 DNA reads TGTGCCAGCAGCGTAGGACTTTTGGGTAGCGGAACTCCAGGTACGCAGTATTTT. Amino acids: CASSVGLLGSGTPGTQYF.

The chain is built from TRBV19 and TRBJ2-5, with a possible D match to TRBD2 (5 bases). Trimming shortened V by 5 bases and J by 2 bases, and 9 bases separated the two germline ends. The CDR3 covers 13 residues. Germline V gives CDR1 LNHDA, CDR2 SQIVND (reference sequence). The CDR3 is CASSRGLQETQYF. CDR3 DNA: TGTGCCAGTAGTCGAGGACTGCAAGAGACCCAGTACTTC.

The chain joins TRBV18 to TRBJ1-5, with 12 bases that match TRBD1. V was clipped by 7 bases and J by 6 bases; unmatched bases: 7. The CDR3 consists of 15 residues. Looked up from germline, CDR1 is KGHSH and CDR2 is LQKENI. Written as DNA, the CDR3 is TGTGCCAGCTGTCCCGGGACAGGGGGCGCTCAGCCCCAGCATTTT. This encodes CASCPGTGGAQPQHF.

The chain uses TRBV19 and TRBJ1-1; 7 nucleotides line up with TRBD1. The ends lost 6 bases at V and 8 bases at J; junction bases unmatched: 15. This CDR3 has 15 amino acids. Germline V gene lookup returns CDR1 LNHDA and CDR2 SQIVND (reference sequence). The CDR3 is CASSTRTGTAGEAFF. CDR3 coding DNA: TGTGCCAGTAGCACCCGGACAGGAACGGCGGGGGAAGCTTTCTTT. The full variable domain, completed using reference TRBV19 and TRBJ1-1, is DGGITQSPKYLFRKEGQNVTLSCEQNLNHDAMYWYRQDPGQGLRLIYYSQIVNDFQKGDIAEGYSVSREKKESFPLTVTSAQKNPTAFYLCASSTRTGTAGEAFFGQGTRLTVV.

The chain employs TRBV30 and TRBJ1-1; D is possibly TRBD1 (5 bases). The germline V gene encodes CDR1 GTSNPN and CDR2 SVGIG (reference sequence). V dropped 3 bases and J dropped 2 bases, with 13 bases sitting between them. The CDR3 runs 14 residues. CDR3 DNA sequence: TGTGCCTGGAGCCAGGGACTGCTAAACACTGAAGCTTTCTTT. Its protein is CAWSQGLLNTEAFF.